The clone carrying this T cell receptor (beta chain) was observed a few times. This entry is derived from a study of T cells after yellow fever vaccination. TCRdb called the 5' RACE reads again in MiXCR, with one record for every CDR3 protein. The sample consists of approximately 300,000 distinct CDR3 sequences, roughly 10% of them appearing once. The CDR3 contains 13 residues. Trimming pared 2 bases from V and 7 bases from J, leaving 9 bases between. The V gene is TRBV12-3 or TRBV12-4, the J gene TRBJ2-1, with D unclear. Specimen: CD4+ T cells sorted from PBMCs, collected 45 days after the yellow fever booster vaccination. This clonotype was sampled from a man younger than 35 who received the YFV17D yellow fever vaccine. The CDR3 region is CASSLPNQNEQFF. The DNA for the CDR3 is TGTGCCAGCAGTTTACCCAATCAGAATGAGCAGTTCTTC.